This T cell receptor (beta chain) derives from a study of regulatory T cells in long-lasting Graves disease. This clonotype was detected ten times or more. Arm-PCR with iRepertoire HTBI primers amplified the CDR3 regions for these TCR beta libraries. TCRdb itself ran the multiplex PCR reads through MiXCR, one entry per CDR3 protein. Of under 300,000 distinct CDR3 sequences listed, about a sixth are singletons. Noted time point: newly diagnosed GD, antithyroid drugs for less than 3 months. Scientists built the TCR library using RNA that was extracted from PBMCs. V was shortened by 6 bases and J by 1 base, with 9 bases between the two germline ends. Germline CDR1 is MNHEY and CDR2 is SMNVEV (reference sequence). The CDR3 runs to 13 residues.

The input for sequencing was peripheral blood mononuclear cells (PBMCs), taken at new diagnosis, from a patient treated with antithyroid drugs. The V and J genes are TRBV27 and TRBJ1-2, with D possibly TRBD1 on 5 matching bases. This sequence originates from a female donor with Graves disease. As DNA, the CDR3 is TGTGCCAGCAGGCGGGGCATTAACTATGGCTACACCTTC. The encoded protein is CASRRGINYGYTF.